A selection of T cell receptor beta chains follows, all from one sample in a study of shared clonotypes between healthy human individuals. Some clones are missing from TCRdb's copy, which holds only in-frame ones; the method was immunoSEQ multiplex PCR. The top ten hold approximately 12% of the sample, which has some 480,000 clones, approximately 79% seen once. Sequenced material: PBMCs. The receptors come from a woman aged 40 to 49 in good health. Some clones in this sample may be carry-over from other donors' samples. The CDR3 runs from the conserved cysteine through the conserved F or W. Each record gives: J gene, CDR3 length, D gene, V gene, clone size, CDR3 protein, CDR3 DNA. The D gene is left open where the match is weak. Clone sizes are given selectively: once, few, many, or a class where the clone is expanded.

>TRBJ2-2|14|.|TRBV5-1|.
CASSLEGGTGELFF
TGCGCCAGCAGCTTGGAAGGCGGCACCGGGGAGCTGTTTTTT
>TRBJ1-5|15|TRBD1|TRBV7-9|.
CASSVTGDGNQPQHF
TGTGCCAGCAGCGTGACAGGGGACGGAAATCAGCCCCAGCATTTT
>TRBJ2-4|15|TRBD1|TRBV5-1|.
CASSFYRDRGTIQYF
TGCGCCAGCAGCTTCTACCGGGACAGGGGGACCATTCAGTACTTC
>TRBJ2-5|15|TRBD1|TRBV18|.
CASSGGQGPRETQYF
TGTGCCAGCTCGGGGGGACAGGGGCCTCGAGAGACCCAGTACTTC
>TRBJ2-7|15|TRBD1|TRBV27|few
CASTLRPTGSREQYF
TGTGCCAGCACCTTACGCCCGACAGGGAGTCGCGAGCAGTACTTC
>TRBJ1-2|13|.|TRBV6-5|.
CASIGAGNYGYTF
TGTGCCAGCATTGGGGCCGGGAACTATGGCTACACCTTC
>TRBJ2-2|15|.|TRBV5-5|few
CASSPTGFDTGELFF
TGTGCCAGCAGCCCCACAGGGTTTGACACCGGGGAGCTGTTTTTT
>TRBJ1-2|16|.|TRBV19|once
CASTAGTLRRGYGYTF
TGTGCCAGTACCGCCGGGACCCTCCGGCGGGGCTATGGCTACACCTTC
>TRBJ2-1|19|.|TRBV4-2|.
CASSQDGGASGPRGNEQFF
TGTGCCAGCAGCCAAGATGGGGGGGCTAGCGGTCCCCGGGGAAATGAGCAGTTCTTC
>TRBJ1-1|12|.|TRBV28|few
CASDPGYTEAFF
TGTGCCAGCGATCCGGGTTACACTGAAGCTTTCTTT
>TRBJ2-5|18|TRBD2|TRBV7-8|.
CASSFSWVTSGSEETQYF
TGTGCCAGCAGCTTCTCTTGGGTGACTAGCGGGAGCGAGGAGACCCAGTACTTC
>TRBJ2-3|17|TRBD2|TRBV9|.
CASSVDGRASLTDTQYF
TGTGCCAGCAGCGTAGATGGGAGGGCCAGTCTGACAGATACGCAGTATTTT
>TRBJ2-4|11|TRBD2|TRBV20-1|once
CSAPSGRHQYF
TGCAGTGCCCCCAGCGGGAGACATCAGTACTTC
>TRBJ1-3|13|TRBD1|TRBV18|few
CASSPTTGDTIYF
TGTGCCAGCTCACCAACGACAGGGGACACCATATATTTT
>TRBJ2-7|16|.|TRBV5-6|once
CASSPRVRGSVFEQYF
TGTGCCAGCAGCCCTAGGGTACGGGGATCGGTATTCGAGCAGTACTTC
>TRBJ1-4|14|.|TRBV4-2|.
CASSQGRAEEKLFF
TGTGCCAGCAGCCAAGGCAGGGCCGAGGAAAAACTGTTTTTT
>TRBJ2-2|16|TRBD1|TRBV9|.
CASSVRLEGGPGELFF
TGTGCCAGCAGCGTAAGGCTGGAAGGGGGCCCCGGGGAGCTGTTTTTT
>TRBJ2-2|16|TRBD1|TRBV11-3|.
CASSLVDRGKTGELFF
TGTGCCAGCAGCTTAGTGGACAGGGGGAAAACCGGGGAGCTGTTTTTT